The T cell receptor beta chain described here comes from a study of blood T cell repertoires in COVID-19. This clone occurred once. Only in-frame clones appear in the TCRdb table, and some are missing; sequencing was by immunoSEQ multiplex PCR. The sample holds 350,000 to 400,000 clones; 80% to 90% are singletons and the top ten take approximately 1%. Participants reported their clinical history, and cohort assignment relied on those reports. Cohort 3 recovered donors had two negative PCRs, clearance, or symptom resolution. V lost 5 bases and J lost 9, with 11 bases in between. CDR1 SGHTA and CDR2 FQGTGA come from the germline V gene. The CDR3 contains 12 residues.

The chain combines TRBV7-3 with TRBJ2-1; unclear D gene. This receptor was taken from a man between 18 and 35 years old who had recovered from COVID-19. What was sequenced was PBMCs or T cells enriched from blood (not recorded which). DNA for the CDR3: TGTGCCAGCAGCCCCTACGGCGGTGAGCAGTTCTTC. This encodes CASSPYGGEQFF.